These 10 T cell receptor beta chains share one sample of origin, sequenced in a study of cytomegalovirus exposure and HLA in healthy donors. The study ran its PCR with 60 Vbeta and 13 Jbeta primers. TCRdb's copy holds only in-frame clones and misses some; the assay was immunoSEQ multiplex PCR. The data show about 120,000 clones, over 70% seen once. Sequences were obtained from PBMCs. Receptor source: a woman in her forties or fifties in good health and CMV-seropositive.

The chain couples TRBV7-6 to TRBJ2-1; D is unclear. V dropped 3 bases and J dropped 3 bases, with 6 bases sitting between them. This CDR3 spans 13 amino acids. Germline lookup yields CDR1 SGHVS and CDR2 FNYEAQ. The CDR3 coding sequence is TGTGCCAGCAGCTTGGTCAGCTACAATGAGCAGTTCTTC. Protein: CASSLVSYNEQFF.

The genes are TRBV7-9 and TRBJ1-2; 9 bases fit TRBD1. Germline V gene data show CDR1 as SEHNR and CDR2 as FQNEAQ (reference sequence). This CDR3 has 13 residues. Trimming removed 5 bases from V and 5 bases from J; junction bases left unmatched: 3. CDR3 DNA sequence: TGTGCCAGCAGCGTGGGACAGGGATATGGCTACACCTTC. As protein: CASSVGQGYGYTF.

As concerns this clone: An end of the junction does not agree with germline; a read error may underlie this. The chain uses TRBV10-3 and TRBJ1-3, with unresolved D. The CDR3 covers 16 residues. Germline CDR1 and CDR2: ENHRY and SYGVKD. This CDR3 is CAISETSSVPGNTIYF. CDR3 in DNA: TGTGCCATCAGTGAAACGTCTAGCGTCCCTGGAAACACCATCTATTTT.

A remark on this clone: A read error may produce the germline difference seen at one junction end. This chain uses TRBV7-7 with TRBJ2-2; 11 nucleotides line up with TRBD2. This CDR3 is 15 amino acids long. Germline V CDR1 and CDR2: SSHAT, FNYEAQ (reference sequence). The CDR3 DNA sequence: TGTGCTAGCAGCTACGGACTAGCGGGTACCGGGGAGCTGTTTTTT. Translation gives CASSYGLAGTGELFF.

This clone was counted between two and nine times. This chain's CDR3 is CAISTLANGNTIYF. Written as DNA, the CDR3 is TGTGCCATCAGTACCCTAGCGAACGGAAACACCATATATTTT. The J gene is TRBJ1-3, the V gene TRBV10-3; the D is unclear. The length of the CDR3 is 14 residues. The ends were cut back, 5 bases at V and 4 bases at J, with 12 bases in the middle. The germline V gene has CDR1 ENHRY and CDR2 SYGVKD.

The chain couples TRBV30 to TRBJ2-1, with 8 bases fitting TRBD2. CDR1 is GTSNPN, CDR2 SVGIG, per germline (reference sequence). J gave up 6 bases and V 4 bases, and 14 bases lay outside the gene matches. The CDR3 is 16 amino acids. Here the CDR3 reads CAWKRPGLVGINEQFF. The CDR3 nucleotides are TGTGCCTGGAAAAGACCGGGACTAGTGGGGATCAATGAGCAGTTCTTC. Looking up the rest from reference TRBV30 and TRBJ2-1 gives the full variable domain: SQTIHQWPATLVQPVGSPLSLECTVEGTSNPNLYWYRQAAGRGLQLLFYSVGIGQISSEVPQNLSASRPQDRQFILSSKKLLLSDSGFYLCAWKRPGLVGINEQFFGPGTRLTVL.

CDR3 DNA sequence: TGTGCCAGCAGCATCCCCCCTCTAGCGGGGGGGCCATGGGTACAGTCCGGGGAGCTGTTTTTT. This encodes CASSIPPLAGGPWVQSGELFF. The chain carries TRBV9 and TRBJ2-2; 12 bases map to TRBD2. V was pared by 4 bases and J by 6 bases, with 22 bases of the junction left unmatched. In germline, CDR1 is SGDLS, CDR2 YYNGEE. The CDR3 covers 21 residues.

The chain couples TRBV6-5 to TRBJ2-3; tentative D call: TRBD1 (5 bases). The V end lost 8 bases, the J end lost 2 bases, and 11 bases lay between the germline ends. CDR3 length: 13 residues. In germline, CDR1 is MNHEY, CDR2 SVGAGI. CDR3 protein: CASLKTDTDTQYF. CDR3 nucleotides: TGTGCCAGCCTCAAGACAGACACAGATACGCAGTATTTT.

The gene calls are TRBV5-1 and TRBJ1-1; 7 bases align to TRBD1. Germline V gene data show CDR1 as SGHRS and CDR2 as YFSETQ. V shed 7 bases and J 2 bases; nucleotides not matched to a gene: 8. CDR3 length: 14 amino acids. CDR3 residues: CASSPGQANTEAFF. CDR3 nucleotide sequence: TGCGCCAGCTCCCCCGGACAGGCAAACACTGAAGCTTTCTTT.

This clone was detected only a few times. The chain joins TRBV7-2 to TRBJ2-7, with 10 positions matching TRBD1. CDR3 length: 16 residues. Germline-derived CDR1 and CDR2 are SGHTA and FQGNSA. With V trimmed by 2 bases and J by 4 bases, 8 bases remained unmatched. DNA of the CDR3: TGTGCCAGCAGCTTAACCGGGACAGGGGTTTGGTACGAGCAGTACTTC. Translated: CASSLTGTGVWYEQYF.